This T cell receptor beta chain stems from a study of T cells in Graves' hyperthyroidism and ophthalmopathy. TCR beta CDR3 region amplification was performed from RNA transcripts. During a first-round RT-PCR of the TCR CDR3, the HTBI primer set was used. TCRdb recomputed calls from the multiplex PCR reads with MiXCR, one row per CDR3 protein. The table has a few hundred thousand distinct CDR3 sequences, 15% to 17% seen once; the top ten hold approximately 7%. Ten or more counts support this clonotype. Its antigen is still unknown. Findings and caveats of the study: Among thyroid clonotypes expanded above 0.001, most also appeared in blood.

The sample taken for sequencing was blood. The receptor was isolated from a woman in her twenties or thirties with Graves' hyperthyroidism.

The CDR3 loop is CAWSRAGQRGYNSPLHF. As DNA, the CDR3 is TGTGCCTGGAGTCGCGCTGGACAGCGGGGATATAATTCACCCCTCCACTTT. V gene TRBV30 combines with J gene TRBJ1-6; D is possibly TRBD1 (6 bases). The CDR3 extends over 17 amino acids. Per the germline V gene, CDR1 is GTSNPN and CDR2 is SVGIG (reference sequence). The germline V and J ends were trimmed by 2 bases and 4 bases, with 18 bases remaining between them.